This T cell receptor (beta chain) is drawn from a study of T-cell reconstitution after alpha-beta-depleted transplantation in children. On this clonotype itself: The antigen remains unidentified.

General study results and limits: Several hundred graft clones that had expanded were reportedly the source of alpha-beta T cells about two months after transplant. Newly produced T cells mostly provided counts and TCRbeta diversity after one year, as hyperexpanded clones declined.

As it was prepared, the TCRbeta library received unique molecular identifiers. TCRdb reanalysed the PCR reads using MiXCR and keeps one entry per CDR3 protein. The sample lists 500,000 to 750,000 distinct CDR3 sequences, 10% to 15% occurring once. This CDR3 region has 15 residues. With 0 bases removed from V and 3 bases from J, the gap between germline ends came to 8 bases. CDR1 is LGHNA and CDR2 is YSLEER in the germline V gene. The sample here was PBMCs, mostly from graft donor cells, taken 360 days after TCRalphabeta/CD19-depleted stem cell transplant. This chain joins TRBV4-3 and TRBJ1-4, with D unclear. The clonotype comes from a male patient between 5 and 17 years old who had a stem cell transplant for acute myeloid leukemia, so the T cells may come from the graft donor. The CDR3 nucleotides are TGCGCCAGCAGCCAAGAAAGGGTCCCTAATGAAAAACTGTTTTTT. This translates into CASSQERVPNEKLFF.